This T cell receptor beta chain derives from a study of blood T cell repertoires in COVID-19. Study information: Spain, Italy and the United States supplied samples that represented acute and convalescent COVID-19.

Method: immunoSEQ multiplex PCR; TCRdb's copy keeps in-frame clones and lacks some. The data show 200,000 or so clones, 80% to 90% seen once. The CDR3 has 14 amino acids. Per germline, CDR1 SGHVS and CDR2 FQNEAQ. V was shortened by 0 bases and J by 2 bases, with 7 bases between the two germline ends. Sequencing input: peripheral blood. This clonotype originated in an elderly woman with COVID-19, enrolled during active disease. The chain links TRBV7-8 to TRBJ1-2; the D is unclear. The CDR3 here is CASSLARGNYGYTF. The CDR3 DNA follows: TGTGCCAGCAGCTTAGCCCGGGGAAACTATGGCTACACCTTC.